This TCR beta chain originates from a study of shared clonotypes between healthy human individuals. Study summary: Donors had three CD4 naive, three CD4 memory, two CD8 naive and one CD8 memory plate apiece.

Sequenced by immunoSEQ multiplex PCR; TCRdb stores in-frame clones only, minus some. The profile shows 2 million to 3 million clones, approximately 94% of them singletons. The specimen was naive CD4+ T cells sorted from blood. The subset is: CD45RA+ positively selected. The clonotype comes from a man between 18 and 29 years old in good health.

CDR3 loop: CASSLYGTGGRSSNYGYTF. The CDR3, as DNA: TGTGCCAGCAGTTTATACGGGACAGGGGGAAGATCGTCTAACTATGGCTACACCTTC. This sequence joins TRBV27 and TRBJ1-2, with 11 bases that match TRBD1. Germline V gene sequence: CDR1 MNHEY, CDR2 SMNVEV (reference sequence). After removal of 1 base from V and 0 bases from J, the junction contained 10 bases not matched to a gene. The CDR3 consists of 19 residues.